Sequencing of this TCR beta chain was carried out in a study of blood T cell repertoires in COVID-19. Produced via immunoSEQ multiplex PCR; TCRdb's table is partial and in-frame only. The data show a few hundred thousand clones, 65% to 85% seen once. This CDR3 spans 15 amino acids. The germline V gene has CDR1 MNHEY and CDR2 SVGAGI. Trimming at V came to 5 bases and at J to 8 bases, leaving 13 bases not matched to a gene. This clone came up once. The rearrangement joins TRBV6-5 to TRBJ1-2; 8 nucleotides align to TRBD1. The sequencing input was peripheral blood. The TCR originated in a woman aged 30 to 39 who had recovered from COVID-19. CDR3 DNA: TGTGCCAGCAGTCGCGGGACAGGAATGGTATGGGGCTACACCTTC. Translation: CASSRGTGMVWGYTF.